The T cell receptor beta chain described here comes from a study of cytomegalovirus exposure and HLA in healthy donors. Looked up from germline, CDR1 is MNHNS and CDR2 is SASEGT. The V end was cut by 6 bases, the J end by 1 base, with 9 bases between. This CDR3 spans 13 amino acids. Measured with immunoSEQ multiplex PCR; TCRdb has only the in-frame clones, and not every one. The table lists about 220,000 clones, 87% of them singletons. A single count supports this clone. The antigen is undetermined. Points from the study as a whole: The study labeled fewer than 200 TCR beta chains cytomegalovirus-associated.

The sequence was collected from a man aged 18 to 30 in good health and CMV-seronegative. The gene calls are TRBV6-1 and TRBJ1-2, with D hard to call. Sequencing used PBMCs. The CDR3 nucleotides read TGTGCCAGCAGACTTCATGTTAACTATGGCTACACCTTC. This sequence encodes CASRLHVNYGYTF.